This is a list of T cell receptor beta chains from one sample in a study of T cells after yellow fever vaccination. TCRdb reanalysed the 5' RACE reads using MiXCR and keeps one entry per CDR3 protein. The repertoire holds some 560,000 distinct CDR3 sequences, around 21% seen once, with approximately 15% in the top ten. Sequencing used PBMCs, obtained 15 days after the yellow fever booster vaccination. These receptors all stem from a man aged 25-45 years who received the YFV17D yellow fever vaccine. Each CDR3 is given with its conserved first and last residue. Each record gives: V gene, J gene, clone size, D gene, CDR3 protein, CDR3 DNA. D genes are given only for firm matches. A row's size may be missing; if present it is once, few, many or a size class.

V gene: TRBV20-1
J gene: TRBJ2-1
clone size: NA
D gene: TRBD2
CDR3 protein: CSAKGLAGNDEQFF
CDR3 DNA: TGCAGTGCTAAGGGACTAGCGGGAAACGATGAGCAGTTCTTC

V gene: TRBV7-8
J gene: TRBJ2-1
clone size: few
D gene: TRBD2
CDR3 protein: CASSLLAGEGNEQFF
CDR3 DNA: TGTGCCAGCAGCTTATTAGCGGGAGAGGGCAATGAGCAGTTCTTC

V gene: TRBV9
J gene: TRBJ2-1
clone size: few
D gene: TRBD1
CDR3 protein: CASSGPRDRGYNEQFF
CDR3 DNA: TGTGCCAGCAGCGGGCCCCGGGACAGAGGGTACAATGAGCAGTTCTTC

V gene: TRBV6-2/TRBV6-3
J gene: TRBJ1-5
clone size: few
D gene: NA
CDR3 protein: CASNLLGTKNQPQHF
CDR3 DNA: TGTGCCAGCAACCTCCTCGGGACAAAGAATCAGCCCCAGCATTTT

V gene: TRBV20-1
J gene: TRBJ1-1
clone size: NA
D gene: NA
CDR3 protein: CSAREVVAGQYTEAFF
CDR3 DNA: TGCAGTGCTAGAGAGGTAGTCGCGGGTCAGTACACTGAAGCTTTCTTT

V gene: TRBV23-1
J gene: TRBJ2-3
clone size: few
D gene: NA
CDR3 protein: CASSQGPTCSSGTDTQYF
CDR3 DNA: TGCGCCAGCAGTCAAGGTCCCACCTGTTCTAGCGGCACAGATACGCAGTATTTT

V gene: TRBV7-2
J gene: TRBJ2-3
clone size: few
D gene: TRBD2
CDR3 protein: CASRKGLAGVSDTQYF
CDR3 DNA: TGTGCCAGCAGAAAGGGACTAGCGGGAGTCTCAGATACGCAGTATTTT

V gene: TRBV5-1
J gene: TRBJ2-1
clone size: once
D gene: NA
CDR3 protein: CASSLFDPNNEQFF
CDR3 DNA: TGCGCCAGCAGCTTGTTCGACCCCAACAATGAGCAGTTCTTC

V gene: TRBV7-2
J gene: TRBJ2-5
clone size: NA
D gene: TRBD2
CDR3 protein: CASSLGSGYETQYF
CDR3 DNA: TGTGCCAGCAGCTTAGGTAGCGGGTATGAGACCCAGTACTTC

V gene: TRBV5-6
J gene: TRBJ1-5
clone size: NA
D gene: NA
CDR3 protein: CASSFLGRGSNQPQHF
CDR3 DNA: TGTGCCAGCAGCTTTCTAGGGCGTGGGAGCAATCAGCCCCAGCATTTT

V gene: TRBV15
J gene: TRBJ2-1
clone size: few
D gene: TRBD2
CDR3 protein: CATSLGLAGGFNEQFF
CDR3 DNA: TGTGCCACCAGCCTAGGACTAGCGGGAGGGTTCAATGAGCAGTTCTTC

V gene: TRBV7-2
J gene: TRBJ1-5
clone size: few
D gene: NA
CDR3 protein: CASSLGTFNQPQHF
CDR3 DNA: TGTGCCAGCAGCTTAGGGACATTCAATCAGCCCCAGCATTTT

V gene: TRBV7-8
J gene: TRBJ1-3
clone size: few
D gene: NA
CDR3 protein: CASSLVQGGGNTIYF
CDR3 DNA: TGTGCCAGCAGCTTAGTACAGGGTGGGGGAAACACCATATATTTT

V gene: TRBV14
J gene: TRBJ2-1
clone size: few
D gene: NA
CDR3 protein: CASSPTVRGEQFF
CDR3 DNA: TGTGCCAGCAGCCCAACAGTGCGAGGTGAGCAGTTCTTC